The 7 T cell receptor beta chains below all came from one sample that was sequenced in a study of low-dose radiotherapy and immunotherapy resistance in tumors. Primers targeting TRAV and TRBV primed first-strand cDNA, covering alpha and beta chains. TCRs were amplified for about 18 PCR cycles with a constant-region primer and V-primer adapter. Each CDR3 protein is one row after TCRdb ran MiXCR on the reads. The table lists roughly 36,000 distinct CDR3 sequences, roughly 31% of them singletons. Indicated time point: before trial treatment. The specimen was PBMCs, collected before treatment. Source of these receptors: a male donor with gallbladder cancer.

Points on this clonotype: No DNA is shown, since the ends of the CDR3 on it are uncertain; the CDR3 is the one TCRdb lists. This rearrangement joins TRBV6-2 or TRBV6-3 to TRBJ2-2; the table calls TRBD2, which could not be checked here. The CDR3 numbers 16 amino acids, ends counted. The germline V gene encodes CDR1 MNHEY and CDR2 SVGEGT. This CDR3 is CASSVQGLADRGAVFF.

The sample holds many counts of this clonotype. The chain employs TRBV11-1 and TRBJ2-2; D tentatively fits TRBD1 or TRBD2 (6 bases each). V was pared by 5 bases and J by 5 bases, with 15 bases between. The CDR3 is 15 residues long. Germline V gives CDR1 SGHAT, CDR2 FQDESV (reference sequence). The CDR3 DNA reads TGTGCCAGCAGCATTAGGGGGGCCGGGACCGGGGAGCTGTTTTTT. It translates to CASSIRGAGTGELFF.

The table lists this clonotype with a count of one. This likely traces to a read error, being one base from a far larger clone. The chain has TRBV6-2 or TRBV6-3 and TRBJ2-7; D may be TRBD1 (6 bases). This CDR3 spans 15 amino acids. CDR1 is MNHEY and CDR2 is SVGEGT in the germline V gene. The CDR3 region is CAGSSPTGSNYEQYF. The DNA for the CDR3 is TGTGCCGGCAGCTCCCCGACAGGCTCCAACTACGAGCAGTACTTC.

This clonotype was recorded at least ten times. This chain uses TRBV9 with TRBJ2-1; D is possibly TRBD2 (6 bases). Germline V gives CDR1 SGDLS, CDR2 YYNGEE. The CDR3 consists of 15 residues. Trimming shortened V by 2 bases and J by 1 base, and 10 bases separated the two germline ends. The CDR3 nucleotides are TGTGCCAGCAGCGTCGGGCGGGGATCCTACAATGAGCAGTTCTTC. It yields the protein CASSVGRGSYNEQFF.

This sequence joins TRBV28 and TRBJ2-7, with 7 bases identical to TRBD1. Germline trimming cut 1 base from V and 0 bases from J; bases unmatched to any gene: 9. The CDR3 contains 17 residues. CDR1 and CDR2 from the germline V gene are MDHEN and SYDVKM. The CDR3 spells CASSLSNSWDSSYEQYF. Written as DNA, the CDR3 is TGTGCCAGCAGTTTATCGAACTCGTGGGACAGCTCCTACGAGCAGTACTTC. Combining the CDR3 with reference TRBV28 and TRBJ2-7 gives the whole variable domain DVKVTQSSRYLVKRTGEKVFLECVQDMDHENMFWYRQDPGLGLRLIYFSYDVKMKEKGDIPEGYSVSREKKERFSLILESASTNQTSMYLCASSLSNSWDSSYEQYFGPGTRLTVT.

This clonotype was seen repeatedly, ten times or more. V gene TRBV27 combines with J gene TRBJ1-1, with D possibly matching TRBD1 (5 bases). Germline V CDR1 and CDR2: MNHEY, SMNVEV (reference sequence). Trimming removed 6 bases from V and 0 bases from J, with 20 bases in between. This CDR3 is 17 amino acids long. CDR3 DNA sequence: TGTGCCAGCAGCCATACAGCCATTACAGGAGTGAACACTGAAGCTTTCTTT. The encoded protein is CASSHTAITGVNTEAFF.

This clonotype was seen a few times. As DNA, the CDR3 is TGTGCCAGCAGGGAGCGGGGGACCTACAATGAGCAGTTCTTC. Protein sequence: CASRERGTYNEQFF. The V and J genes are TRBV6-5 and TRBJ2-1, with TRBD2 identical over 8 bases. The CDR3 has 14 residues. From germline, CDR1 is MNHEY and CDR2 SVGAGI. With V trimmed by 6 bases and J by 2 bases, 3 bases remained unmatched.